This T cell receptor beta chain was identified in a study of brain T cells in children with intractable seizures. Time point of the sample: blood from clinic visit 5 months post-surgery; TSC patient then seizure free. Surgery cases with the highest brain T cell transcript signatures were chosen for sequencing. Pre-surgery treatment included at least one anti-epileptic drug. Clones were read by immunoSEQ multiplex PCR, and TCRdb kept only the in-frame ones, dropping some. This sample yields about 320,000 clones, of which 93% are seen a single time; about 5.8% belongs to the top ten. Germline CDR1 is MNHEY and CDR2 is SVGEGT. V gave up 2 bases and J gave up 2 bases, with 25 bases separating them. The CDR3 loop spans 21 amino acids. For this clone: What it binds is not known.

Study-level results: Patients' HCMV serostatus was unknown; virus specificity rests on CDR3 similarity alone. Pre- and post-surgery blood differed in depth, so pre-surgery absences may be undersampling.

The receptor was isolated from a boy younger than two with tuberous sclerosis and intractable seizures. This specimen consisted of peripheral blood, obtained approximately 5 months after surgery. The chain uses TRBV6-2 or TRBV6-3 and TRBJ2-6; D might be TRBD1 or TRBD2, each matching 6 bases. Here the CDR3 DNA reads TGTGCCAGCAGTTACACGGGGTGGGGGACCGGGGGCGCGGCTGGGGCCAACGTCCTGACTTTC. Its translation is CASSYTGWGTGGAAGANVLTF.